One and the same sample provided the 21 T cell receptor beta chains below, sequenced in a study of Tregs in tolerant kidney transplant recipients. Clones were read by immunoSEQ multiplex PCR, and TCRdb kept only the in-frame ones, dropping some. This table has 15,000 to 17,000 clones, roughly 92% appearing once. Sequencing input: CD8+ T cells from blood. The receptors come from a human donor in good health.

The V and J genes are TRBV5-1 and TRBJ2-7, with a weak D call TRBD1 (5 bases). The CDR3 totals 12 residues. V lost 4 bases, J lost 6 bases, and 11 bases lay in between. Germline V gene data show CDR1 as SGHRS and CDR2 as YFSETQ. The CDR3 spells CASSVQGVEQYF. CDR3 DNA sequence: TGCGCCAGCAGCGTCCAGGGTGTCGAGCAGTACTTC.

The chain links TRBV11-2 to TRBJ2-1, with D perhaps matching TRBD1 or TRBD2 (5 bases each). V was trimmed by 4 bases and J by 7 bases, leaving 17 bases between them. CDR1 and CDR2 from the germline V gene are SGHAT and FQNNGV. This CDR3 has 15 residues. The CDR3 sequence: CASSSNPGTGNEQFF. The CDR3, as DNA: TGTGCCAGCAGCTCCAACCCGGGGACGGGGAATGAGCAGTTCTTC.

The gene calls are TRBV15 and TRBJ1-5; 8 bases are a match to TRBD1. Germline CDR1 is LNHNV and CDR2 is YYDKDF (reference sequence). The CDR3 runs to 16 residues. J was trimmed by 1 base and V by 3 bases; bases with no gene match: 5. CDR3: CATSSRTGRSNQPQHF. DNA of the CDR3: TGTGCCACCAGCAGCCGGACAGGGAGGAGCAATCAGCCCCAGCATTTT.

The V call is TRBV6-1, the J call TRBJ2-1; TRBD2 agrees at 7 bases. The germline CDR1 and CDR2 sequences are MNHNS and SASEGT. The CDR3 consists of 11 residues. V shed 8 bases and J 7 bases; nucleotides not matched to a gene: 2. The CDR3 DNA reads as TGTGCCAGCTCCGGGGGGAATGAGCAGTTCTTC. Translating it yields CASSGGNEQFF.

The CDR3 DNA is TGCGCCAGCAGCCAAGATAGGGGGGACACTGAAGCTTTCTTT. This sequence encodes CASSQDRGDTEAFF. This sequence joins TRBV4-1 and TRBJ1-1; possible D gene TRBD1, 6 bases. V dropped 0 bases and J dropped 3 bases, with 8 bases sitting between them. Looked up from germline, CDR1 is MGHRA and CDR2 is YSYEKL. This CDR3 contains 14 residues.

This clone was seen just once. The rearrangement links TRBV4-3 to TRBJ1-5, with D uncertain. The CDR3 is 14 residues long. V was shortened by 0 bases and J by 4 bases, with 7 bases between the two germline ends. The germline gives CDR1 LGHNA, CDR2 YSLEER. The CDR3 coding sequence is TGCGCCAGCAGCCAAGATGGAGAGAATCAGCCCCAGCATTTT. It translates to CASSQDGENQPQHF.

On this clone itself: Other nucleotide sequences from this sample produce the same CDR3. This chain joins TRBV19 and TRBJ1-6, with D unresolved. The V and J ends lost 7 bases and 9 bases respectively, with 10 bases between them. From germline, CDR1 is LNHDA and CDR2 SQIVND (reference sequence). The CDR3 covers 12 residues. CDR3 amino acids: CASTEIGSPLHF. Here the CDR3 DNA reads TGTGCCAGTACAGAAATAGGTTCACCCCTCCACTTT.

The chain links TRBV19 to TRBJ2-2; a possible D gene is TRBD2 (5 bases). The CDR3 length is 14 residues. From germline, CDR1 is LNHDA and CDR2 SQIVND (reference sequence). Trimming stripped 9 bases from V and 2 bases from J, with 13 bases between. CDR3 sequence (DNA): TGTGCCAGAGGCGGGCAGAAAAACACCGGGGAGCTGTTTTTT. Amino acid sequence: CARGGQKNTGELFF.

Only one count was recorded for this clone. The chain joins TRBV30 to TRBJ2-7; no reliable D call. CDR1 is GTSNPN, CDR2 SVGIG, per germline (reference sequence). V was trimmed by 2 bases and J by 6 bases, leaving 14 bases between them. CDR3 length equals 13 residues. The CDR3 loop is CAWSSTLGSEQYF. In DNA, the CDR3 is TGTGCCTGGAGTAGTACTTTGGGAAGCGAGCAGTACTTC.

The chain has TRBV2 and TRBJ1-4, with no clear D. Trimming took off 8 bases at V and 0 bases at J, with 19 bases between the two ends. CDR3 size: 17 residues. CDR1 SNHLY and CDR2 FYNNEI come from the germline V gene. The CDR3 DNA follows: TGTGCCAGCGAAGGTTCCCCGGGTGTGGCAACTAATGAAAAACTGTTTTTT. Residues: CASEGSPGVATNEKLFF. Together with reference TRBV2 and TRBJ1-4, the CDR3 gives the full variable domain: EPEVTQTPSHQVTQMGQEVILRCVPISNHLYFYWYRQILGQKVEFLVSFYNNEISEKSEIFDDQFSVERPDGSNFTLKIRSTKLEDSAMYFCASEGSPGVATNEKLFFGSGTQLSVL.

The gene calls are TRBV5-4 and TRBJ2-5, with 11 bases matching TRBD2. The CDR3 runs to 17 residues. Trimming removed 0 bases from V and 7 bases from J; junction bases left unmatched: 11. Per germline, CDR1 SGHNT and CDR2 YYREEE (reference sequence). DNA of the CDR3: TGTGCCAGCAGCTTGGCCCCTATTAGCGGGAGGGCCGGGACCCAGTACTTC. Its protein product is CASSLAPISGRAGTQYF.

This chain links TRBV28 with TRBJ2-7, with 8 bases that match TRBD1. CDR3 length equals 12 residues. The V segment lost 2 bases and the J segment 10 bases; nucleotides outside the gene matches: 4. Germline V CDR1 and CDR2: MDHEN, SYDVKM. CDR3 in amino acids: CASSLNRGSQYF. In nucleotides, the CDR3 is TGTGCCAGCAGTTTAAACAGGGGGTCCCAGTACTTC. Filled out from reference TRBV28 and TRBJ2-7, the complete variable domain reads DVKVTQSSRYLVKRTGEKVFLECVQDMDHENMFWYRQDPGLGLRLIYFSYDVKMKEKGDIPEGYSVSREKKERFSLILESASTNQTSMYLCASSLNRGSQYFGPGTRLTVT.

A single count supports this clone. The V and J genes are TRBV15 and TRBJ1-2, with a tentative D call TRBD1 (5 bases). The length of the CDR3 is 16 residues. V lost 1 base to trimming and J lost 7 bases, with 19 bases between them. The V gene's germline CDR1 is LNHNV and CDR2 YYDKDF (reference sequence). The CDR3 region has the DNA TGTGCCACCAGCAGAGGGAAGATGAGGGGCGAGGTTGGCTACACCTTC. As protein: CATSRGKMRGEVGYTF. The complete variable domain, with remaining parts taken from reference TRBV15 and TRBJ1-2, reads DAMVIQNPRYQVTQFGKPVTLSCSQTLNHNVMYWYQQKSSQAPKLLFHYYDKDFNNEADTPDNFQSRRPNTSFCFLDIRSPGLGDTAMYLCATSRGKMRGEVGYTFGSGTRLTVV.

This clone was recorded only once. The CDR3 nucleotides read TGTGCCAGCAGCCCAGGGACCCAAGAGACCCAGTACTTC. Amino acid sequence: CASSPGTQETQYF. This chain links TRBV6-1 with TRBJ2-5; D possibly uses TRBD1 or TRBD2 (5 bases each). CDR1 and CDR2 (germline): MNHNS, SASEGT. The CDR3 spans 13 residues. Trimming took off 6 bases at V and 1 base at J, with 9 bases between the two ends.

The chain recombines TRBV27 with TRBJ2-1, with a weak D call TRBD1 (5 bases). Trimming took off 2 bases at V and 1 base at J, with 6 bases between the two ends. The V gene's germline CDR1 is MNHEY and CDR2 SMNVEV (reference sequence). This CDR3 contains 14 residues. Here the CDR3 DNA reads TGTGCCAGCAGTTTAGCAGGGTCCTACAATGAGCAGTTCTTC. It specifies CASSLAGSYNEQFF.

The chain carries TRBV29-1 and TRBJ2-7; no firm D call. This CDR3 region has 13 residues. Deletions cut 0 bases from V and 5 bases from J, with 11 bases between. Germline loops: CDR1 SQVTM, CDR2 ANQGSEA. The chain's CDR3 is CSVEDGDFDEQYF. The CDR3 DNA follows: TGCAGCGTTGAAGATGGGGATTTCGACGAGCAGTACTTC.

The chain carries TRBV4-1 and TRBJ2-5; no firm D call. Trimming took 5 bases from V and 5 from J, leaving 9 bases between them. The CDR3 consists of 12 residues. CDR1 MGHRA and CDR2 YSYEKL come from the germline V gene. The CDR3 bases are TGCGCCAGCAGCGCCGTGGGGGAGACCCAGTACTTC. It encodes CASSAVGETQYF.

The V and J genes are TRBV27 and TRBJ1-5, with 11 bases that match TRBD1. CDR1 is MNHEY and CDR2 is SMNVEV in the germline V gene (reference sequence). J was trimmed by 3 bases and V by 5 bases; bases with no gene match: 6. The CDR3 has 16 amino acids. This chain's CDR3 is CASSPGDRGYNQPQHF. CDR3 bases: TGTGCCAGCAGTCCAGGGGACAGGGGGTACAATCAGCCCCAGCATTTT.

This chain connects TRBV2 to TRBJ1-5; no clear D. From germline, CDR1 is SNHLY and CDR2 FYNNEI. The CDR3 has 15 amino acids. V lost 5 bases and J 2 bases, leaving 13 bases between the germline ends. CDR3 DNA: TGTGCCAGCAGTCGGGCAGGATGGGGCAATCAGCCCCAGCATTTT. As protein: CASSRAGWGNQPQHF.

The chain carries TRBV20-1 and TRBJ2-7; no clear D. Trimming left V 0 bases short and J 4 bases short, with 4 bases between. The CDR3 totals 11 residues. In germline, CDR1 is DFQATT, CDR2 SNEGSKA (reference sequence). CDR3 sequence reads: CSARDGYEQYF. CDR3 bases: TGCAGTGCTAGAGATGGGTACGAGCAGTACTTC.

The V and J genes are TRBV7-9 and TRBJ2-5; D may be TRBD1 (5 bases). V dropped 5 bases and J dropped 5 bases, with 18 bases sitting between them. This CDR3 spans 15 amino acids. From germline, CDR1 is SEHNR and CDR2 FQNEAQ (reference sequence). CDR3 nucleotide sequence: TGTGCCAGCAGCCGACCAACCCAGGGCCTGGAGACCCAGTACTTC. Residues: CASSRPTQGLETQYF.